The clone carrying this T cell receptor (beta chain) was counted a few times. Antigen: not known. This entry is derived from a study of T cells in localized non-small cell lung cancer. Whole-study results and caveats: Compared with tumor, uninvolved adjacent lung displayed greater T cell clonality, ranking highest overall. Those with higher blood T cell density had longer overall survival.

V was shortened by 7 bases and J by 5 bases, with 15 bases between the two germline ends. The length of the CDR3 is 13 residues. Germline V gene lookup returns CDR1 SNHLY and CDR2 FYNNEI. Sequenced by immunoSEQ multiplex PCR; TCRdb stores in-frame clones only, minus some. The sample includes about 52,000 clones, around 90% seen only once; the top ten take less than 20%. The specimen was PBMCs, collected before any cancer treatment. The J gene is TRBJ2-7, the V gene TRBV2, with unresolved D. The sequence derives from a female donor with stage II lung adenocarcinoma. CDR3 in amino acids: CASISKLRDEQYF. For the CDR3, the DNA is TGTGCCAGCATTTCGAAGCTTCGCGACGAGCAGTACTTC.